This entry features one TCR beta chain sequence. Its antigen is not known. Per germline, CDR1 MGHRA and CDR2 YSYEKL. The CDR3 is 15 amino acids. Trimming removed 4 bases from V and 0 bases from J, with 10 bases in between. This entry is derived from a study of T cell responses to AZD1222 COVID-19 vaccine. Study conclusions and caveats: Clonal diversity was possibly underestimated, and the donors were mostly white British, with more females. Among AZD1222 vaccinees, only 5 or 6 were seropositive at baseline.

The data were produced by immunoSEQ multiplex PCR, yet TCRdb's version contains in-frame clones alone and is incomplete. Of 100,000 to 150,000 clones in the sample, 85% to 90% were seen once. The clonotype originates from an adult in good health. Sequenced material: peripheral blood, taken on day 0 of MenACWY control vaccination. The chain is built from TRBV4-1 and TRBJ1-3; maybe TRBD1 (5 bases). CDR3: CASSPTAPSGNTIYF. The DNA of the CDR3 is TGCGCCAGCAGCCCGACAGCTCCCTCTGGAAACACCATATATTTT.